This is a list of T cell receptor beta chains from one sample in a study of PD-1 blockade in mismatch repair-deficient tumors. The method was immunoSEQ multiplex PCR; TCRdb's version includes in-frame clones alone and lacks a portion of them. The repertoire has 90,000 to 120,000 clones, 65% to 85% of them found once; the top ten carry 6.3%. This material consisted of peripheral blood, taken about eight months after starting pembrolizumab. These TCRs come from an adult with mismatch repair-deficient cancer. Both conserved end residues are part of each CDR3. Fields, in order: D gene, clone size, V gene, J gene, CDR3 protein, CDR3 DNA. D genes are given only for firm matches. Clone size, where shown, is once, few, many, or a class for clones that have expanded.

D: NA; size: NA; V: TRBV4-1; J: TRBJ2-1; CDR3: CASSQERTRDNEQFF; DNA: TGCGCCAGCAGCCAAGAAAGGACCCGCGACAATGAGCAGTTCTTC
D: TRBD2; size: NA; V: TRBV27; J: TRBJ2-7; CDR3: CASSPGTSGQRDEQYF; DNA: TGTGCCAGCAGTCCCGGGACTAGCGGCCAACGAGACGAGCAGTACTTC
D: NA; size: NA; V: TRBV2; J: TRBJ1-1; CDR3: CASSRQAVWTEAFF; DNA: TGTGCCAGCAGTCGACAGGCAGTATGGACTGAAGCTTTCTTT
D: TRBD2; size: NA; V: TRBV18; J: TRBJ2-7; CDR3: CASSPPPVAGASYEQYF; DNA: TGTGCCAGCTCACCGCCGCCCGTAGCGGGTGCTTCCTACGAGCAGTACTTC
D: NA; size: few; V: TRBV7-9; J: TRBJ2-1; CDR3: CASSLSSAYNEQFF; DNA: TGTGCCAGCAGCTTATCATCAGCCTACAATGAGCAGTTCTTC
D: NA; size: NA; V: TRBV7-9; J: TRBJ2-1; CDR3: CASSSGGPEQFF; DNA: TGTGCCAGCAGCTCCGGGGGCCCCGAGCAGTTCTTC
D: TRBD2; size: NA; V: TRBV11-2; J: TRBJ2-3; CDR3: CASSLVGLAENTQYF; DNA: TGTGCCAGCAGCTTAGTCGGACTAGCGGAAAATACGCAGTATTTT
D: NA; size: NA; V: TRBV16; J: TRBJ1-4; CDR3: CASRENRVNEKLFF; DNA: TGTGCCAGCAGAGAGAACCGAGTTAATGAAAAACTGTTTTTT
D: NA; size: few; V: TRBV4-1; J: TRBJ2-2; CDR3: CASSFFGRTLTGELFF; DNA: TGCGCCAGCAGCTTCTTTGGGCGGACTCTCACCGGGGAGCTGTTTTTT
D: NA; size: few; V: TRBV21-1; J: TRBJ2-7; CDR3: CASSTDSANEQYF; DNA: TGTGCCAGCAGCACAGATAGCGCCAACGAGCAGTACTTC
D: NA; size: NA; V: TRBV19; J: TRBJ2-7; CDR3: CASSIQGPSHEQYF; DNA: TGTGCCAGTAGTATCCAGGGTCCTTCCCACGAGCAGTACTTC
D: NA; size: NA; V: TRBV6-6; J: TRBJ1-3; CDR3: CASSSLTSVAGNTIYF; DNA: TGTGCCAGCAGTTCTTTGACATCAGTGGCTGGAAACACCATATATTTT
D: NA; size: NA; V: TRBV4-1; J: TRBJ2-7; CDR3: CASSGSGGSYEQYF; DNA: TGCGCCAGCAGCGGGTCAGGAGGATCCTACGAGCAGTACTTC
D: NA; size: NA; V: TRBV5-1; J: TRBJ1-1; CDR3: CASSVGGARAEAFF; DNA: TGCGCCAGCAGCGTCGGAGGGGCGCGGGCTGAAGCTTTCTTT
D: NA; size: NA; V: TRBV9; J: TRBJ1-2; CDR3: CASSPRDRDGGAGYTF; DNA: TGTGCCAGCAGCCCCCGCGATCGGGACGGGGGCGCGGGCTACACCTTC
D: NA; size: NA; V: TRBV27; J: TRBJ1-3; CDR3: CASSLEGNSGNTIYF; DNA: TGTGCCAGCAGTTTGGAGGGAAACTCTGGAAACACCATATATTTT
D: NA; size: NA; V: TRBV7-9; J: TRBJ2-5; CDR3: CASSSARDGETQYF; DNA: TGTGCCAGCAGCTCCGCCAGGGACGGTGAGACCCAGTACTTC
D: NA; size: NA; V: TRBV19; J: TRBJ1-5; CDR3: CASSIGRADGNQPQHF; DNA: TGTGCCAGTAGTATCGGCAGGGCGGATGGCAATCAGCCCCAGCATTTT
D: TRBD1; size: few; V: TRBV4-1; J: TRBJ1-5; CDR3: CASSPGQGGFGTQPQHF; DNA: TGCGCCAGCAGCCCCGGACAGGGCGGTTTTGGGACTCAGCCCCAGCATTTT
D: TRBD2; size: NA; V: TRBV4-1; J: TRBJ2-7; CDR3: CASSHRIWTSGSQGEQYF; DNA: TGCGCCAGCAGCCATCGCATCTGGACTAGCGGGAGTCAAGGCGAGCAGTACTTC
D: NA; size: NA; V: TRBV5-6; J: TRBJ1-5; CDR3: CASSFNRYSNQPQHF; DNA: TGTGCCAGCAGCTTCAACAGGTATAGCAATCAGCCCCAGCATTTT
D: TRBD2; size: NA; V: TRBV6-5; J: TRBJ2-1; CDR3: CASSYGLAGYSEQFF; DNA: TGTGCCAGCAGTTACGGACTAGCGGGGTATAGTGAGCAGTTCTTC
D: NA; size: NA; V: TRBV7-2; J: TRBJ2-1; CDR3: CASSLAGPEREQFF; DNA: TGTGCCAGCAGCTTAGCGGGGCCCGAGAGGGAGCAGTTCTTC
D: NA; size: NA; V: TRBV5-6; J: TRBJ2-6; CDR3: CASLISGANVLTF; DNA: TGTGCTAGCCTAATCTCTGGGGCCAACGTCCTGACTTTC
D: NA; size: NA; V: TRBV4-3; J: TRBJ2-5; CDR3: CASSQDSGTGETQYF; DNA: TGCGCCAGCAGCCAAGATTCCGGGACGGGGGAGACCCAGTACTTC
D: TRBD2; size: NA; V: TRBV5-4; J: TRBJ2-3; CDR3: CASSLALAGGDTQYF; DNA: TGTGCCAGCAGCTTGGCCCTAGCGGGAGGAGATACGCAGTATTTT
D: NA; size: NA; V: TRBV5-1; J: TRBJ2-7; CDR3: CASSIQDYYEQYF; DNA: TGCGCCAGCAGCATCCAGGACTACTACGAGCAGTACTTC
D: TRBD1; size: NA; V: TRBV7-7; J: TRBJ2-3; CDR3: CASSSRQGTDTQYF; DNA: TGTGCTAGCAGCTCCAGACAGGGTACAGATACGCAGTATTTT
D: NA; size: NA; V: TRBV14; J: TRBJ2-2; CDR3: CASSHRPGVTGELFF; DNA: TGTGCCAGCAGCCACCGCCCAGGGGTGACCGGGGAGCTGTTTTTT
D: NA; size: NA; V: TRBV19; J: TRBJ1-1; CDR3: CASSPISMNTEAFF; DNA: TGTGCCAGTAGTCCCATAAGTATGAACACTGAAGCTTTCTTT
D: TRBD1; size: once; V: TRBV23-1; J: TRBJ1-2; CDR3: CASKGTGNPTF; DNA: TGCGCCAGCAAGGGGACAGGGAACCCCACCTTC
D: NA; size: NA; V: TRBV2; J: TRBJ2-1; CDR3: CASSEFAGTWNEQFF; DNA: TGTGCCAGCAGTGAATTTGCGGGAACTTGGAATGAGCAGTTCTTC
D: NA; size: NA; V: TRBV5-1; J: TRBJ2-7; CDR3: CASSLGTYEQYF; DNA: TGCGCCAGCAGCTTGGGTACCTACGAGCAGTACTTC
D: TRBD1; size: NA; V: TRBV5-4; J: TRBJ2-1; CDR3: CASSFAGGQGFWNEQFF; DNA: TGTGCCAGCAGCTTTGCAGGGGGCCAGGGGTTTTGGAATGAGCAGTTCTTC
D: NA; size: few; V: TRBV2; J: TRBJ1-5; CDR3: CASSGAGQNQPQHF; DNA: TGTGCCAGCAGTGGGGCAGGGCAAAATCAGCCCCAGCATTTT
D: TRBD1; size: NA; V: TRBV23-1; J: TRBJ2-7; CDR3: CASIHGTGVPKHSYEQYF; DNA: TGCGCCAGCATTCACGGGACAGGGGTCCCCAAACACTCCTACGAGCAGTACTTC
D: NA; size: NA; V: TRBV6-5; J: TRBJ2-2; CDR3: CASSYVGPVAGELFF; DNA: TGTGCCAGCAGTTACGTGGGGCCTGTGGCCGGGGAGCTGTTTTTT
D: NA; size: NA; V: TRBV7-3; J: TRBJ2-1; CDR3: CASSPGTYNEQFF; DNA: TGTGCCAGCAGCCCCGGGACGTACAATGAGCAGTTCTTC
D: TRBD1; size: NA; V: TRBV4-3; J: TRBJ2-3; CDR3: CASSPGQPSQQYF; DNA: TGCGCCAGCAGCCCGGGACAGCCCAGCCAGCAGTATTTT
D: NA; size: few; V: TRBV7-9; J: TRBJ1-5; CDR3: CASSSDTSNQPQHF; DNA: TGTGCCAGCAGCTCGGACACGAGCAATCAGCCCCAGCATTTT
D: NA; size: NA; V: TRBV7-9; J: TRBJ2-6; CDR3: CASSQRYSGANVLTF; DNA: TGTGCCAGCAGCCAACGCTACTCTGGGGCCAACGTCCTGACTTTC
D: TRBD1; size: once; V: TRBV5-1; J: TRBJ1-4; CDR3: CASRPGTGGEKLFF; DNA: TGCGCCAGCAGACCCGGGACAGGGGGCGAAAAACTGTTTTTT
D: TRBD1; size: NA; V: TRBV9; J: TRBJ1-1; CDR3: CASSVEGATEAFF; DNA: TGTGCCAGCAGCGTAGAGGGGGCAACTGAAGCTTTCTTT
D: TRBD2; size: NA; V: TRBV5-4; J: TRBJ2-2; CDR3: CASSPMTSGRTGELFF; DNA: TGTGCCAGCAGCCCCATGACTAGCGGGAGAACCGGGGAGCTGTTTTTT
D: NA; size: once; V: TRBV9; J: TRBJ2-1; CDR3: CASSVGTGRGGNEQFF; DNA: TGTGCCAGCAGCGTTGGAACGGGAAGGGGAGGCAATGAGCAGTTCTTC
D: TRBD2; size: NA; V: TRBV19; J: TRBJ2-1; CDR3: CASLKSGSSYNEQFF; DNA: TGTGCCAGTCTGAAGAGCGGGAGCTCCTACAATGAGCAGTTCTTC
D: NA; size: NA; V: TRBV29-1; J: TRBJ2-3; CDR3: CSAMTGSRPDTQYF; DNA: TGCAGCGCAATGACCGGGAGTCGTCCAGATACGCAGTATTTT
D: NA; size: NA; V: TRBV9; J: TRBJ2-2; CDR3: CASSKGLEVGELFF; DNA: TGTGCCAGCAGCAAAGGGCTTGAGGTCGGGGAGCTGTTTTTT
D: TRBD1; size: once; V: TRBV7-9; J: TRBJ2-7; CDR3: CASSLDMTGGPYEQYF; DNA: TGTGCCAGCAGCTTAGATATGACAGGGGGCCCCTACGAGCAGTACTTC
D: NA; size: NA; V: TRBV4-2; J: TRBJ1-3; CDR3: CASSLRGENTIYF; DNA: TGTGCCAGCAGCCTGCGAGGAGAAAACACCATATATTTT
D: NA; size: once; V: TRBV19; J: TRBJ2-2; CDR3: CASNPVGFTAVTGELFF; DNA: TGTGCCAGCAATCCGGTAGGGTTCACGGCGGTTACCGGGGAGCTGTTTTTT
D: NA; size: NA; V: TRBV11-3; J: TRBJ1-4; CDR3: CASSLGEYDRRGEKLFF; DNA: TGTGCCAGCAGCTTAGGAGAATATGACCGCCGGGGCGAAAAACTGTTTTTT